This TCR beta chain derives from a study of T-cell reconstitution after alpha-beta-depleted transplantation in children. CDR3 size: 13 residues. The J segment lost 4 bases and the V segment lost 8 bases, leaving 5 bases of the junction unmatched. The germline V gene encodes CDR1 LNHNV and CDR2 YYDKDF (reference sequence). Preparation of the TCRbeta library was carried out with unique molecular identifiers. TCRdb processed the PCR reads anew with MiXCR; each CDR3 protein has one entry. The data contain some 500,000 distinct CDR3 sequences, approximately 20% of them singletons. The material sequenced was PBMCs from the stem cell graft donor, taken from the stem cell graft. The sequence was obtained from a human donor who donated a stem cell graft to a child with acute lymphoblastic leukemia. V gene TRBV15 combines with J gene TRBJ1-2; 9 nucleotides match TRBD1. The CDR3 sequence: CATGRTGVYGYTF. DNA of the CDR3: TGTGCCACCGGCCGGACAGGGGTCTATGGCTACACCTTC. The complete variable domain, with remaining parts taken from reference TRBV15 and TRBJ1-2, reads DAMVIQNPRYQVTQFGKPVTLSCSQTLNHNVMYWYQQKSSQAPKLLFHYYDKDFNNEADTPDNFQSRRPNTSFCFLDIRSPGLGDTAMYLCATGRTGVYGYTFGSGTRLTVV.